A single sample gave rise to the 9 T cell receptor beta chains below, sequenced in a study of shared clonotypes between healthy human individuals. The table came from immunoSEQ multiplex PCR; TCRdb's copy has only in-frame clones and leaves some out. The sample has some 450,000 clones; 70% to 80% are singletons. The sample was PBMCs. The receptors come from a woman aged 35 to 49 in good health. Some clones in this sample may be carry-over from other donors' samples.

With regard to this clone: One base separates it from a far larger clone, so it is likely a read error. Other nucleotide sequences from this sample produce the same CDR3. The rearrangement links TRBV5-6 to TRBJ2-7; 7 nucleotides line up with TRBD2. The CDR3 sequence is 13 residues long. Trimming took 4 bases from V and 4 from J; bases not matched to a gene: 5. Germline lookup yields CDR1 SGHDT and CDR2 YYEEEE. The CDR3 bases are TGTGCCAGCAGCGCCGGACTAGGATACGAGCAGTACTTC. Translation: CASSAGLGYEQYF.

To note about this clone: With a far larger clone one base away, a read error is the likely cause. The rearrangement joins TRBV11-2 to TRBJ2-1, with TRBD2 matching 8 bases. Germline V lookup: CDR1 SGHAT, CDR2 FQNNGV. V lost 3 bases to trimming and J lost 0 bases; unmatched junction nucleotides: 1. CDR3 length: 15 amino acids. In DNA, the CDR3 is TGTGCCAGCAGCTTCAGCGGGAGCTCCTACAATGAGCAGTTCTTC. It yields the protein CASSFSGSSYNEQFF. Looking up the rest from reference TRBV11-2 and TRBJ2-1 gives the full variable domain: EAGVAQSPRYKIIEKRQSVAFWCNPISGHATLYWYQQILGQGPKLLIQFQNNGVVDDSQLPKDRFSAERLKGVDSTLKIQPAKLEDSAVYLCASSFSGSSYNEQFFGPGTRLTVL.

This chain uses TRBV28 with TRBJ2-3, with D perhaps TRBD1 (5 bases). The germline gives CDR1 MDHEN, CDR2 SYDVKM. The CDR3 length is 12 residues. The ends were cut back, 6 bases at V and 5 bases at J, with 9 bases in the middle. CDR3 sequence (DNA): TGTGCCAGCAGGCCCCAGGGAGATACGCAGTATTTT. Protein product: CASRPQGDTQYF.

This clone has just a few counts. The V and J genes are TRBV10-3 and TRBJ1-2; 8 bases fit TRBD1. V lost 6 bases to trimming and J lost 5 bases; unmatched junction nucleotides: 5. Looked up from germline, CDR1 is ENHRY and CDR2 is SYGVKD. The CDR3 sequence is 13 residues long. This chain's CDR3 is CAISRGTGYGYTF. The CDR3 coding sequence is TGTGCCATCAGCCGCGGGACAGGATATGGCTACACCTTC.

This clone was recorded at least ten times. The rearrangement joins TRBV2 to TRBJ2-5, with TRBD2 identical over 11 bases. The DNA end lines up better with TRBJ2-7; the J call may be wrong. There are 16 residues in the CDR3. The germline gives CDR1 SNHLY, CDR2 FYNNEI. In nucleotides, the CDR3 is TGTGCCAGTAAGGGACTAGCGGTAACTGACTCCTACGAGCAGTACTTC. It encodes CASKGLAVTDSYEQYF.

The gene calls are TRBV2 and TRBJ2-1, with 15 bases fitting TRBD2. Germline V CDR1 and CDR2: SNHLY, FYNNEI. This CDR3 has 15 residues. V shed 5 bases and J 10 bases; nucleotides not matched to a gene: 6. CDR3 amino acids: CASSRGLAGGREQFF. Here the CDR3 DNA reads TGTGCCAGCAGTCGAGGACTAGCGGGGGGGCGAGAGCAGTTCTTC.

The chain uses TRBV6-5 and TRBJ1-5, with D tentatively TRBD1 (5 bases). The CDR3 is made up of 15 amino acids. Germline loops: CDR1 MNHEY, CDR2 SVGAGI. Trimming left V 5 bases short and J 2 bases short, with 13 bases between. CDR3 in DNA: TGTGCCAGCAGTACGGCCCTGGGGGGCAATCAGCCCCAGCATTTT. It yields the protein CASSTALGGNQPQHF.

V and J are TRBV5-4 and TRBJ2-3; 7 nucleotides align to TRBD2. The J segment lost 4 bases and the V segment lost 1 base, leaving 3 bases of the junction unmatched. CDR1 SGHNT and CDR2 YYREEE come from the germline V gene (reference sequence). CDR3 length: 14 amino acids. CDR3 amino acids: CASSLWRESDTQYF. CDR3 in DNA: TGTGCCAGCAGCTTGTGGCGGGAGTCAGATACGCAGTATTTT.

This clone was seen only once. The chain couples TRBV6-5 to TRBJ2-7; D gene unclear. The ends were cut back, 0 bases at V and 2 bases at J, with 14 bases in the middle. This CDR3 comprises 16 residues. CDR1 is MNHEY and CDR2 is SVGAGI in the germline V gene. The DNA for the CDR3 is TGTGCCAGCAGTTACTCCCCCCCGGGCGAACCCTACGAGCAGTACTTC. It encodes CASSYSPPGEPYEQYF.